The next 30 T cell receptor beta chains were all read from a single sample in a study of blood T cell repertoires in COVID-19. Using immunoSEQ multiplex PCR, the repertoire was profiled, and TCRdb retains in-frame clones only, with some absent. Of over 85,000 clones listed, around nine tenths are singletons. Sequenced sample: peripheral blood. Every receptor here comes from a human donor with COVID-19, enrolled during active disease. The donor label of this sample is uncertain.

The chain joins TRBV7-3 to TRBJ2-2, with D possibly matching TRBD1 (7 bases). Germline V gene lookup returns CDR1 SGHTA and CDR2 FQGTGA. Between the trimmed V and J ends, which lost 4 bases and 1 base, there was a span of 10 bases. The CDR3 has 15 amino acids. The CDR3 DNA sequence: TGTGCCAGCAGCTCCCAGGGGGGGAACACCGGGGAGCTGTTTTTT. It specifies CASSSQGGNTGELFF.

The chain has TRBV18 and TRBJ1-1; possible D gene TRBD1, 5 bases. Trimming removed 3 bases from V and 5 bases from J, with 16 bases in between. The CDR3 contains 15 residues. Germline CDR1 is KGHSH and CDR2 is LQKENI. CDR3 in DNA: TGTGCCAGCTCACCCATGCCGGGGGTTACGACTGAAGCTTTCTTT. Translating it yields CASSPMPGVTTEAFF.

The CDR3 DNA follows: TGTGCCAGCAGCTGGGGACAGAGCAATAATTCACCCCTCCACTTT. Encoded protein: CASSWGQSNNSPLHF. The chain couples TRBV5-4 to TRBJ1-6, with TRBD1 matching 7 bases. CDR3 length equals 15 residues. V gave up 3 bases and J gave up 5 bases; unmatched junction bases: 5. Germline V lookup: CDR1 SGHNT, CDR2 YYREEE (reference sequence).

CDR3 coding DNA: TGTGCCAGCAGTTACCGCCGGGTCACTGAAGCTTTCTTT. Translation gives CASSYRRVTEAFF. This chain connects TRBV6-5 to TRBJ1-1, with D uncertain. The CDR3 is 13 residues long. Germline CDR1 is MNHEY and CDR2 is SVGAGI. The ends were cut back, 2 bases at V and 4 bases at J, with 8 bases in the middle.

The rearrangement links TRBV6-6 to TRBJ1-3, with no clear D. The CDR3 contains 16 residues. Germline CDR1 MNHNY, CDR2 SVGAGI (reference sequence). Trimming pared 6 bases from V and 1 base from J, leaving 16 bases between. The CDR3 loop reads CASSSQRRASGNTIYF. CDR3 nucleotides: TGTGCCAGCAGCTCCCAACGGAGGGCGTCTGGAAACACCATATATTTT.

This rearrangement joins TRBV11-1 to TRBJ1-5; 9 positions match TRBD1. The trim removed 10 bases at V and 2 bases at J, leaving 9 bases unmatched. Germline V gene data show CDR1 as SGHAT and CDR2 as FQDESV (reference sequence). CDR3 length equals 15 residues. The CDR3 reads CATRDRAEGNQPQHF. The CDR3 DNA sequence: TGTGCCACCCGGGACAGGGCTGAAGGCAATCAGCCCCAGCATTTT.

V and J are TRBV27 and TRBJ2-7; possibly TRBD1 for D (6 bases). Trimming cost V 2 bases and J 1 base, with 15 bases left between them. Germline V gene data show CDR1 as MNHEY and CDR2 as SMNVEV (reference sequence). This CDR3 comprises 16 residues. Here the CDR3 reads CASSLGAQGISYEQYF. CDR3 nucleotide sequence: TGTGCCAGCAGTTTAGGCGCGCAGGGGATATCCTACGAGCAGTACTTC.

The chain is built from TRBV11-1 and TRBJ2-7, with a tentative D call TRBD1 (6 bases). This CDR3 region has 13 residues. Germline V CDR1 and CDR2: SGHAT, FQDESV (reference sequence). V was cut by 1 base and J by 9 bases, with 13 bases left in between. CDR3 amino acids: CASSLGTARGQYF. The CDR3 bases are TGTGCCAGCAGCTTAGGGACAGCCCGAGGGCAGTACTTC.

This chain joins TRBV5-6 and TRBJ2-1; 7 nucleotides align to TRBD1. The V and J ends lost 3 bases and 5 bases, in that order; junction bases with no gene match: 8. The CDR3 loop spans 15 amino acids. Per germline, CDR1 SGHDT and CDR2 YYEEEE. The chain's CDR3 is CASSWGAGTDNEQFF. CDR3 DNA sequence: TGTGCCAGCAGCTGGGGTGCCGGGACAGACAATGAGCAGTTCTTC. The full variable domain, with the rest looked up from reference TRBV5-6 and TRBJ2-1, is DAGVTQSPTHLIKTRGQQVTLRCSPKSGHDTVSWYQQALGQGPQFIFQYYEEEERQRGNFPDRFSGHQFPNYSSELNVNALLLGDSALYLCASSWGAGTDNEQFFGPGTRLTVL.

This chain links TRBV14 with TRBJ2-5, with unresolved D. Germline loops: CDR1 SGHDN, CDR2 FVKESK. V lost 1 base and J 5 bases, leaving 5 bases between the germline ends. The CDR3 loop spans 12 amino acids. The CDR3 protein is CASSQVGETQYF. CDR3 nucleotides: TGTGCCAGCAGCCAAGTGGGCGAGACCCAGTACTTC.

This clone was found once. This chain connects TRBV11-3 to TRBJ1-1; D remains ambiguous. Trimming pared 3 bases from V and 1 base from J, leaving 12 bases between. In germline, CDR1 is SGHNT, CDR2 YENEEA. The CDR3 contains 15 residues. The CDR3 is CASSFPEAENTEAFF. The CDR3 DNA reads TGTGCCAGCAGCTTCCCCGAGGCCGAGAACACTGAAGCTTTCTTT.

The rearrangement links TRBV2 to TRBJ2-1; the D gene is possibly TRBD2 (5 bases). Germline assignment: CDR1 SNHLY and CDR2 FYNNEI. The V end was cut by 8 bases, the J end by 0 bases, with 11 bases between. The CDR3 is made up of 14 amino acids. CDR3 sequence reads: CASFLGSSYNEQFF. The CDR3 nucleotides are TGTGCCAGCTTTTTGGGGAGCTCCTACAATGAGCAGTTCTTC.

The gene calls are TRBV27 and TRBJ2-1; 8 nucleotides agree with TRBD1. The CDR3 spans 16 residues. Germline V gene sequence: CDR1 MNHEY, CDR2 SMNVEV (reference sequence). V lost 5 bases to trimming and J lost 2 bases; unmatched junction nucleotides: 8. This chain's CDR3 is CASSISPDRAYNEQFF. The CDR3 DNA reads as TGTGCCAGCAGTATCTCTCCGGACAGGGCCTACAATGAGCAGTTCTTC.

The chain employs TRBV13 and TRBJ1-6; 7 bases align to TRBD1. With V trimmed by 3 bases and J by 3 bases, 11 bases remained unmatched. CDR3 length: 18 residues. Looked up from germline, CDR1 is PRHDT and CDR2 is FYEKMQ (reference sequence). CDR3 amino acids: CASSLKWDSRFYNSPLHF. The DNA of the CDR3 is TGTGCCAGCAGCTTGAAGTGGGACAGCCGATTCTATAATTCACCCCTCCACTTT.

The chain combines TRBV5-8 with TRBJ2-2; 9 bases line up with TRBD1. In germline, CDR1 is SGHTS, CDR2 YDEGEE. This CDR3 is 14 amino acids long. J lost 4 bases, V lost 7 bases, and 5 bases had no gene match. In DNA, the CDR3 is TGTGCCAGCGGAACAGGGGGCTTCACCGGGGAGCTGTTTTTT. Translating gives CASGTGGFTGELFF.

The chain couples TRBV5-1 to TRBJ2-2; D gene unclear. Trimming removed 4 bases at V and 9 bases at J, with 7 bases between. The CDR3 is made up of 11 amino acids. Germline assignment: CDR1 SGHRS and CDR2 YFSETQ. Here the CDR3 reads CASSASRELFF. The CDR3 bases are TGCGCCAGCAGCGCGTCCCGGGAGCTGTTTTTT.

V usage is TRBV5-1 and J usage is TRBJ1-1; TRBD1 matches 7 bases. The CDR3 is 16 amino acids. Germline-derived CDR1 and CDR2 are SGHRS and YFSETQ. After removal of 4 bases from V and 6 bases from J, the junction contained 15 bases not matched to a gene. The CDR3 reads CASSSEGWQGVAEAFF. CDR3 in DNA: TGCGCCAGCAGCAGTGAGGGGTGGCAGGGGGTCGCTGAAGCTTTCTTT. The full variable domain, in which reference TRBV5-1 and TRBJ1-1 provide the parts outside the CDR3, is KAGVTQTPRYLIKTRGQQVTLSCSPISGHRSVSWYQQTPGQGLQFLFEYFSETQRNKGNFPGRFSGRQFSNSRSEMNVSTLELGDSALYLCASSSEGWQGVAEAFFGQGTRLTVV.

J is TRBJ2-7 and V is TRBV11-3; possible D gene TRBD1, 5 bases. CDR1 is SGHNT, CDR2 YENEEA, per germline. With 0 bases removed from V and 6 bases from J, the gap between germline ends came to 15 bases. CDR3 length equals 15 residues. The CDR3 DNA follows: TGTGCCAGCAGCTTAGATCACGGACAATCCCTCGAGCAGTACTTC. Residues: CASSLDHGQSLEQYF.

The chain recombines TRBV5-4 with TRBJ2-7; 8 bases agree with TRBD2. Germline CDR1 and CDR2: SGHNT and YYREEE (reference sequence). V gave up 2 bases and J gave up 4 bases; unmatched junction bases: 8. The CDR3 is made up of 15 amino acids. The CDR3 loop reads CASSLQTSGGYEQYF. For the CDR3, the DNA is TGTGCCAGCAGCTTACAAACTAGCGGTGGATACGAGCAGTACTTC. The complete variable domain, with remaining parts taken from reference TRBV5-4 and TRBJ2-7, reads ETGVTQSPTHLIKTRGQQVTLRCSSQSGHNTVSWYQQALGQGPQFIFQYYREEENGRGNFPPRFSGLQFPNYSSELNVNALELDDSALYLCASSLQTSGGYEQYFGPGTRLTVT.

V usage is TRBV5-4 and J usage is TRBJ1-2; D not resolved. Trimming left V 0 bases short and J 2 bases short, with 5 bases between. The CDR3 has 13 amino acids. The germline V gene has CDR1 SGHNT and CDR2 YYREEE (reference sequence). The DNA for the CDR3 is TGTGCCAGCAGCTTGGAACGGAACTATGGCTACACCTTC. Residues: CASSLERNYGYTF.

The chain carries TRBV3-1 (or the pseudogene TRBV3-2) and TRBJ2-3; D is unclear. The CDR3 covers 13 residues. In germline, CDR1 is LGHDT, CDR2 YNNKEL (reference sequence). The germline V and J ends were trimmed by 3 bases and 1 base, with 5 bases remaining between them. The CDR3 DNA sequence: TGTGCCAGCAGCCACCTAGGCACAGATACGCAGTATTTT. This encodes CASSHLGTDTQYF.

V is TRBV2 and J is TRBJ2-5, with a possible D match to TRBD2 (7 bases). The germline V gene has CDR1 SNHLY and CDR2 FYNNEI. The CDR3 length is 15 residues. The V gene lost 4 bases and the J gene lost 4 bases, with 16 bases spanning the gap. DNA of the CDR3: TGTGCCAGCAGTGTCCGGACTGGGGGGGCAGAGACCCAGTACTTC. Residues: CASSVRTGGAETQYF. The full variable domain, with the rest looked up from reference TRBV2 and TRBJ2-5, is EPEVTQTPSHQVTQMGQEVILRCVPISNHLYFYWYRQILGQKVEFLVSFYNNEISEKSEIFDDQFSVERPDGSNFTLKIRSTKLEDSAMYFCASSVRTGGAETQYFGPGTRLLVL.

There are a few counts of this clone. This rearrangement joins TRBV4-1 to TRBJ2-5; TRBD1 agrees at 7 bases. This CDR3 is built from 14 residues. V lost 1 base to trimming and J lost 7 bases; unmatched junction nucleotides: 6. Germline loops: CDR1 MGHRA, CDR2 YSYEKL. In nucleotides, the CDR3 is TGCGCCAGCAGCCAAGCGGGGACAGCCCGGACCCAGTACTTC. As protein: CASSQAGTARTQYF.

This rearrangement joins TRBV5-5 to TRBJ1-6; no definite D call. Germline V lookup: CDR1 SGHKS, CDR2 YYEKEE (reference sequence). V was trimmed by 5 bases and J by 14 bases, leaving 14 bases between them. CDR3 length equals 12 residues. The CDR3 sequence: CASSPSLAALHF. CDR3 sequence (DNA): TGTGCCAGCAGTCCATCCCTGGCGGCCCTCCACTTT.

This sequence joins TRBV19 and TRBJ2-2; 12 nucleotides agree with TRBD1. Germline CDR1 is LNHDA and CDR2 is SQIVND (reference sequence). V shed 10 bases, J shed 7 bases, and the junction held 10 bases outside the gene matches. CDR3 size: 15 residues. The CDR3 DNA follows: TGTGCCATTTCTCCGGGACAGGGGGCCGACGGGGAGCTGTTTTTT. It yields the protein CAISPGQGADGELFF.

The chain uses TRBV11-2 and TRBJ2-2; maybe TRBD1 (6 bases). This CDR3 contains 15 residues. The germline gives CDR1 SGHAT, CDR2 FQNNGV. The V gene lost 1 base and the J gene lost 6 bases, with 12 bases spanning the gap. The CDR3: CASSLVPGAAGELFF. Written as DNA, the CDR3 is TGTGCCAGCAGCTTAGTCCCAGGGGCGGCCGGGGAGCTGTTTTTT.

The rearrangement links TRBV19 to TRBJ1-1; possibly TRBD1 for D (5 bases). V was cut by 6 bases and J by 4 bases, with 12 bases left in between. The CDR3 has 13 amino acids. Germline V gene data show CDR1 as LNHDA and CDR2 as SQIVND (reference sequence). The CDR3 loop is CASRWQGGTEAFF. For the CDR3, the DNA is TGTGCCAGTAGATGGCAGGGAGGCACTGAAGCTTTCTTT.

V is TRBV6-5 and J is TRBJ1-5; D gene unclear. The CDR3 runs to 13 residues. The V gene lost 2 bases and the J gene lost 6 bases, with 8 bases spanning the gap. Per germline, CDR1 MNHEY and CDR2 SVGAGI. The CDR3 sequence is CASSYTRLQPQHF. In DNA, the CDR3 is TGTGCCAGCAGTTACACAAGACTTCAGCCCCAGCATTTT.

The chain employs TRBV2 and TRBJ1-2; D not certain. Germline assignment: CDR1 SNHLY and CDR2 FYNNEI. This CDR3 contains 14 residues. With 3 bases removed from V and 8 bases from J, the gap between germline ends came to 16 bases. The CDR3: CASSDNKYSRGYTF. The CDR3 DNA follows: TGTGCCAGCAGTGACAACAAATACTCCAGGGGCTACACCTTC.

The chain uses TRBV4-2 and TRBJ1-2; 9 bases are a match to TRBD1. CDR3 size: 14 residues. CDR1 LGHNA and CDR2 YNFKEQ come from the germline V gene. The junction had 3 bases not matched to a gene; V was cut back by 1 base and J by 6 bases. This CDR3 is CASSQVDRGDGYTF. CDR3 bases: TGTGCCAGCAGCCAAGTGGACAGGGGCGATGGCTACACCTTC.